The TCR beta chain described here comes from a study of blood T cell repertoires in COVID-19. Trimming took off 5 bases at V and 4 bases at J, with 7 bases between the two ends. The germline gives CDR1 MGHDK, CDR2 SYGVNS. The CDR3 has 12 amino acids. Sequencing was performed with immunoSEQ multiplex PCR; in TCRdb, only in-frame clones are kept and a portion is missing. Among 80,000 to 100,000 clones listed, roughly 87% were seen once. The chain joins TRBV25-1 to TRBJ2-3; D ambiguous. The TCR originated in a woman aged 50 to 60 with active or convalescent COVID-19. Sequenced material: peripheral blood. In DNA, the CDR3 is TGTGCCAGCAGTCCCTTCCCAGATACGCAGTATTTT. Its protein product is CASSPFPDTQYF.